The clone carrying this TCR beta chain was picked up a small number of times. The treatment was: oral pan-JAK inhibitor, 5-10 mg twice daily. This entry belongs to a study of CD8+ T cells in alopecia areata. Once RNA had been extracted, it was reverse transcribed into cDNA to act as the sequencing template. Only in-frame clones appear in the TCRdb table, and some are missing; sequencing was by immunoSEQ multiplex PCR. Here the sample spans 150,000 to 200,000 clones, about 60% being singletons. The CDR3 is 11 amino acids. The V gene's germline CDR1 is SGHRS and CDR2 YFSETQ. Between the trimmed V and J ends, which lost 4 bases and 13 bases, there was a span of 11 bases.

This clonotype was obtained from a human donor with alopecia areata. This sequence joins TRBV5-1 and TRBJ2-2, with D hard to call. This material consisted of CD8+ T cells sorted from blood, taken at week 24, from a patient treated with tofacitinib. The CDR3 reads CASSDFSGLFF. The CDR3 DNA follows: TGCGCCAGCAGCGACTTTTCGGGGCTGTTTTTT.